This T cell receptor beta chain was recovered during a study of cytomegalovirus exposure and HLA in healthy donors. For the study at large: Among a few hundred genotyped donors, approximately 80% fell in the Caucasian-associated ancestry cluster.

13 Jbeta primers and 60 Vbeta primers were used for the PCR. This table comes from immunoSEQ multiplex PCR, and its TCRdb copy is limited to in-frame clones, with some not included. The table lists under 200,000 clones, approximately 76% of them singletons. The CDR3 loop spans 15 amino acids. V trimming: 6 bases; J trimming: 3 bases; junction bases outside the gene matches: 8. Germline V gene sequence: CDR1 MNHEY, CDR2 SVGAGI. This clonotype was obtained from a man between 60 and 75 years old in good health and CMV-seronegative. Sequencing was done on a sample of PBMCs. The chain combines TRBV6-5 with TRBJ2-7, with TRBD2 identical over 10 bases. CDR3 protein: CASRHTSGVGYEQYF. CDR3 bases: TGTGCCAGCAGACACACTAGCGGGGTAGGCTACGAGCAGTACTTC.